The T cell receptor beta chain under discussion was sequenced for a study of cytomegalovirus exposure and HLA in healthy donors. Study-wide context: Of approximately 400 genotyped donors, around 76% clustered with self-reported Caucasian donors. General study points: Association of under 20,000 TCR beta sequences with HLA alleles was found at 0.05 false discovery rate in a later analysis. Common viral pathogens seemed to be connected with several of the most significant clusters, according to a later analysis. It was reported in a later analysis that an Asian-associated ancestry cluster showed fewer N-insertions than the roughly 670-donor mean.

Trimming removed 4 bases at V and 4 bases at J, with 19 bases between. From germline, CDR1 is SNHLY and CDR2 FYNNEI. CDR3 length: 16 residues. The PCR used 60 Vbeta and 13 Jbeta primers. Produced via immunoSEQ multiplex PCR; TCRdb's table is partial and in-frame only. The sample has approximately 100,000 clones, around 10% seen once. This clone was recorded a few times. Antigen specificity is unknown. Material for sequencing was PBMCs. The genes are TRBV2 and TRBJ1-2, with D unclear. The receptor was isolated from a man between 45 and 60 years old in good health and CMV-seropositive. CDR3 bases: TGTGCCAGCAGTGCGACCATCGGGATACGAGGCTATGGCTACACCTTC. Residues: CASSATIGIRGYGYTF.